Listed below are T cell receptor beta chains from one sample, sequenced in a study of T cell responses to AZD1222 COVID-19 vaccine. Libraries were prepared by immunoSEQ multiplex PCR; TCRdb keeps only in-frame clonotypes and omits some of them. The data show 150,000 or so clones, about 92% seen once. The sample consisted of peripheral blood, taken on day 0 of AZD1222 vaccination. The receptors derive from an adult in good health. Each CDR3 is given with its conserved first and last residue. Fields, in order: J gene, D gene, V gene, clone size, CDR3 DNA, CDR3 protein. D genes are given only for firm matches. Expanded clones are given a class, and other clones once, few, many or no size at all.

TRBJ1-4	NA	TRBV18	NA	TGTGCCAGCTCACCAGGACAACCTAATGAAAAACTGTTTTTT	CASSPGQPNEKLFF
TRBJ1-5	TRBD1	TRBV5-8	NA	TGTGCCAGCAGCCCGGGACAGGGTAATCAGCCCCAGCATTTT	CASSPGQGNQPQHF
TRBJ2-7	TRBD1	TRBV7-3	NA	TGTGCCAGCAGCCCCACCGGGACAGGGATCTACGAGCAGTACTTC	CASSPTGTGIYEQYF
TRBJ1-6	TRBD1	TRBV7-6	NA	TGTGCCAGCAGGCCTGGAGGACAGGGGTTTGATTCACCCCTCCACTTT	CASRPGGQGFDSPLHF
TRBJ2-7	NA	TRBV6-6	NA	TGTGCCAGCAGTACTCCCGACAGCCTCAAGATCTACTTC	CASSTPDSLKIYF
TRBJ1-1	NA	TRBV11-3	NA	TGTGCCAGCAGTACCAATCGGGAAGCTTTCTTT	CASSTNREAFF
TRBJ1-4	NA	TRBV15	NA	TGTGCCACCAGCATGGAAAGGGGGTTCGGGGGAAAACTGTTTTTT	CATSMERGFGGKLFF
TRBJ1-1	TRBD1	TRBV25-1	NA	TGTGCCAGCAGTGCGTCCAGGGGGTGGAACACTGAAGCTTTCTTT	CASSASRGWNTEAFF
TRBJ1-5	NA	TRBV19	NA	TGTGCCAGTAGTACCGGACGGAATGGCAATCAGCCCCAGCATTTT	CASSTGRNGNQPQHF
TRBJ2-5	NA	TRBV5-4	NA	TGTGCCAGCAGCTTGGATGGGGTAACCGGGAGAGAGACCCAGTACTTC	CASSLDGVTGRETQYF
TRBJ2-3	NA	TRBV15	once	TGTGCCACCAGCAGAGGTGATCCGGGGGGCACAGATACGCAGTATTTT	CATSRGDPGGTDTQYF
TRBJ1-2	NA	TRBV4-1	NA	TGCGCCAGCAGCCAAGATGAGGGCAGGAGCACCTATGGCTACACCTTC	CASSQDEGRSTYGYTF
TRBJ1-4	NA	TRBV4-3	NA	TGCGCCAGCAGCCCGAATTCGGTAGGGGCGGGTGAAAAACTGTTTTTT	CASSPNSVGAGEKLFF
TRBJ1-6	TRBD1	TRBV2	NA	TGTGCCAGCAGGGAGACGACAGGGGAGGTTCGCCCCCTCCACTTT	CASRETTGEVRPLHF
TRBJ1-3	NA	TRBV7-2	few	TGTGCCAGCAGCTTAACTGGGACTGGAAACACCATATATTTT	CASSLTGTGNTIYF
TRBJ2-7	NA	TRBV19	NA	TGTGCCAGTAGTTCCCAGGGGAGCGCCTACGAGCAGTACTTC	CASSSQGSAYEQYF
TRBJ1-5	NA	TRBV19	NA	TGTGCCAGTAGTAGCCGGGGGCAGTATTATAGCAATCAGCCCCAGCATTTT	CASSSRGQYYSNQPQHF
TRBJ2-3	NA	TRBV28	once	TGTGCCAGCAGTCCGACCACACCAAATCCGGCGCAGTATTTT	CASSPTTPNPAQYF
TRBJ1-2	NA	TRBV18	NA	TGTGCCAGCTCACCAAAGGAGGCGAGCTATGGCTACACCTTC	CASSPKEASYGYTF
TRBJ1-5	NA	TRBV5-6	NA	TGTGCCAGCAGCTTGGTTGATCAGCCCCAGCATTTT	CASSLVDQPQHF
TRBJ2-3	NA	TRBV5-1	NA	TGCGCCAGCAGCTTGGCCCCGACAGTGCCCGGGGATACGCAGTATTTT	CASSLAPTVPGDTQYF
TRBJ2-7	NA	TRBV5-1	NA	TGCGCCAGCAGCTTGGACTACGAGCAGTACTTC	CASSLDYEQYF
TRBJ1-4	NA	TRBV27	NA	TGTGCCAGCAGTACAGGGCTAGCTAATGAAAAACTGTTTTTT	CASSTGLANEKLFF
TRBJ1-1	NA	TRBV30	few	TGTGCCTGGAGTAAGAGGGCGTCCACTGAAGCTTTCTTT	CAWSKRASTEAFF
TRBJ1-2	NA	TRBV14	NA	TGTGCCAGCAGCCAAGAGAGCTGGGCCTATGGCTACACCTTC	CASSQESWAYGYTF
TRBJ1-2	NA	TRBV19	once	TGTGCCAGTAGGGTTGTCCAGGCTAACTATGGCTACACCTTC	CASRVVQANYGYTF
TRBJ1-2	NA	TRBV15	NA	TGTGCCACCAGCAGAGATCTCAGACAGTCCTATGGCTACACCTTC	CATSRDLRQSYGYTF
TRBJ2-1	NA	TRBV19	NA	TGTGCCAGTAGTCTCGAGGACACCCCCTACAATGAGCAGTTCTTC	CASSLEDTPYNEQFF
TRBJ1-6	NA	TRBV6-5	NA	TGTGCCAGCAGTTATAGGAGTAATTCACCCCTCCACTTT	CASSYRSNSPLHF
TRBJ2-2	NA	TRBV5-1	NA	TGCGCCAGCGGAAATCCAAGCACCGGGGAGCTGTTTTTT	CASGNPSTGELFF